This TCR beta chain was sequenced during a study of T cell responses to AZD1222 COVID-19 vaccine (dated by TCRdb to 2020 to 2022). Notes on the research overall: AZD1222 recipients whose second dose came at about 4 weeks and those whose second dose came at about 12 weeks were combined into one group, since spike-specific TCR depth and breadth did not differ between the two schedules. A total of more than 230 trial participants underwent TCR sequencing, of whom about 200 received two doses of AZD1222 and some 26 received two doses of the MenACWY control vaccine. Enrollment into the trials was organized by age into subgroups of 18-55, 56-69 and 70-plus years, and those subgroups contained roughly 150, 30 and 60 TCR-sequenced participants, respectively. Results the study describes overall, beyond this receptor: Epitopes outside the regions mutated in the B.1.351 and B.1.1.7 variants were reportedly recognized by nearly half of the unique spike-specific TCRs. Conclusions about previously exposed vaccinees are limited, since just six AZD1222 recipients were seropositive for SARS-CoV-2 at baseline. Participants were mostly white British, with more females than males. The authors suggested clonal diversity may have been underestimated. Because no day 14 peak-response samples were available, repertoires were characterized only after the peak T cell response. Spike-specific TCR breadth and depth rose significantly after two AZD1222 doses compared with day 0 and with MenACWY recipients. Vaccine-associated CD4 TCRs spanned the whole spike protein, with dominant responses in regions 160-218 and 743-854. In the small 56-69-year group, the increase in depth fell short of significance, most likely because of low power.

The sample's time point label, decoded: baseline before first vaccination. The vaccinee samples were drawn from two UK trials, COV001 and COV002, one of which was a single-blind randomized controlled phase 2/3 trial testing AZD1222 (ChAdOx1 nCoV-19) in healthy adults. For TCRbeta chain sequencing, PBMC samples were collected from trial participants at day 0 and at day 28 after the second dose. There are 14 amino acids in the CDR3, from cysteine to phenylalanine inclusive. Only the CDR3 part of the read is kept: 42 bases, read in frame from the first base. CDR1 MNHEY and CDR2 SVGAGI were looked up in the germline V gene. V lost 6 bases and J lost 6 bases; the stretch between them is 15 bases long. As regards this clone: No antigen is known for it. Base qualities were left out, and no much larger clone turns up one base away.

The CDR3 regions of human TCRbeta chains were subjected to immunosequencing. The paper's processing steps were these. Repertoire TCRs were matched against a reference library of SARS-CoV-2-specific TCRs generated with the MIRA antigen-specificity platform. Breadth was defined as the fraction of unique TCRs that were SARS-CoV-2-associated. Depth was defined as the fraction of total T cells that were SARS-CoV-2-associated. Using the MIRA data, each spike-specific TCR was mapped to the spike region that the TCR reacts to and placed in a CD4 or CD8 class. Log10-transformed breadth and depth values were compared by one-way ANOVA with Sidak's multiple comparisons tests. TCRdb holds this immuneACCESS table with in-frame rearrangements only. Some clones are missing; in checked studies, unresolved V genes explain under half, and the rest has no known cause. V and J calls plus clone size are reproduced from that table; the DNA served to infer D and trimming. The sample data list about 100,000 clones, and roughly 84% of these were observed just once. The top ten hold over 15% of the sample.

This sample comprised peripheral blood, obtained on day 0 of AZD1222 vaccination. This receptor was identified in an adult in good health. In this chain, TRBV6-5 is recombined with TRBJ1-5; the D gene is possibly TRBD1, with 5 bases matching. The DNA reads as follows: TGTGCCAGCAGCCCAGGGTCCCCTTTTCAGCCCCAGCATTTT. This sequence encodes CASSPGSPFQPQHF.